The clone carrying this T cell receptor (beta chain) has a handful of counts. What it binds is not known. Within the library, unique molecular identifiers were attached to each individual cDNA molecule. A single record per CDR3 protein comes from TCRdb applying MiXCR to the RACE reads. The data contain about 160,000 distinct CDR3 sequences, 28% of them seen just once; the ten biggest clones take up 2.1%. This sample is part of a study of human T cells and chemical hapten exposure. Overall study: Patch tests of 0.01% DPC on the upper back were read at 6 days.

The time point denotes: patch test 3, about 24 weeks after DPC sensitization. Indicated treatment: therapeutic diphenylcyclopropenone sensitization with weekly scalp DPC. Alopecia patients between 18 and 70 years old and suitable for DPC were used as donors. Findings of the study overall: The donor cohort had alopecia, so its immune response may not match that of healthy people.

Per germline, CDR1 MNHEY and CDR2 SMNVEV (reference sequence). Trimming shortened V by 1 base and J by 0 bases, and 10 bases separated the two germline ends. This CDR3 is 16 amino acids long. Sequencing used whole blood, obtained in connection with sensitization to the hapten diphenylcyclopropenone (DPC). This receptor was taken from a woman aged 18-30 years with alopecia areata. Some clones in this sample may be carry-over from other donors' samples. The chain recombines TRBV27 with TRBJ2-1, with D uncertain. CDR3 in amino acids: CASSLLGSSSYNEQFF. The CDR3 DNA follows: TGTGCCAGCAGTTTATTGGGCTCAAGCTCCTACAATGAGCAGTTCTTC.